The 27 T cell receptor beta chains below come from one sample, sequenced in a study of T cell responses to AZD1222 COVID-19 vaccine. Profiling relied on immunoSEQ multiplex PCR, and the TCRdb table lists in-frame clones only, not all of them. The sample shows fewer than 120,000 clones, just under 95% of them seen only once. This material consisted of peripheral blood, taken on day 0 of AZD1222 vaccination. The origin of the receptors is an adult in good health.

The V gene is TRBV2, the J gene TRBJ2-3; D gene uncertain. The CDR3 totals 13 residues. Germline V gives CDR1 SNHLY, CDR2 FYNNEI. Trimming removed 0 bases from V and 6 bases from J, with 7 bases in between. The CDR3 bases are TGTGCCAGCAGTGAAGCGCTTGGGGATACGCAGTATTTT. This gives the protein CASSEALGDTQYF.

The chain combines TRBV24-1 with TRBJ1-2; TRBD1 might be the D (6 bases). V was shortened by 3 bases and J by 2 bases, with 9 bases between the two germline ends. The CDR3 length is 14 residues. Germline V lookup: CDR1 KGHDR, CDR2 SFDVKD. The CDR3 region has the DNA TGTGCCACCAGTGATCCGGGACAAAACTATGGCTACACCTTC. The encoded protein is CATSDPGQNYGYTF.

This clone was picked up one time. The V call is TRBV16, the J call TRBJ2-3; the match to TRBD1 covers 7 bases. Losses at the gene ends were 6 bases for V and 2 bases for J; bases not matched to a gene: 11. Per germline, CDR1 KGHSY and CDR2 FQNENV. The CDR3 covers 16 residues. The CDR3 region is CASSHLTGQDTDTQYF. CDR3 nucleotide sequence: TGTGCCAGCAGTCACCTAACCGGACAGGACACAGATACGCAGTATTTT.

The V and J genes are TRBV12-3 or TRBV12-4 and TRBJ1-4; D unclear. The CDR3 length is 11 residues. V lost 4 bases and J lost 6, with 3 bases in between. The CDR3 DNA is TGTGCCAGCAGTTCCTATGAAAAACTGTTTTTT. This translates into CASSSYEKLFF.

The chain has TRBV6-5 and TRBJ2-1, with no clear D. This CDR3 is 13 amino acids long. The V gene lost 8 bases and the J gene lost 6 bases, with 14 bases spanning the gap. Germline V lookup: CDR1 MNHEY, CDR2 SVGAGI. The CDR3 coding sequence is TGTGCCAGCCATATTCCCCCCGTCAATGAGCAGTTCTTC. Translated: CASHIPPVNEQFF.

The chain uses TRBV7-8 and TRBJ2-7; D gene uncertain. Germline V gives CDR1 SGHVS, CDR2 FQNEAQ. The V and J ends lost 5 bases and 0 bases respectively, with 5 bases between them. There are 12 residues in the CDR3. The CDR3, as DNA: TGTGCCAGCAGCCCAAGCTCCTACGAGCAGTACTTC. Translation: CASSPSSYEQYF.

V and J are TRBV19 and TRBJ2-5; no firm D call. The V gene lost 6 bases and the J gene lost 1 base, with 15 bases spanning the gap. Germline V gene sequence: CDR1 LNHDA, CDR2 SQIVND (reference sequence). There are 15 residues in the CDR3. CDR3 DNA sequence: TGTGCCAGTAGCCCTGGTGATGTTGGCCAAGAGACCCAGTACTTC. Its translation is CASSPGDVGQETQYF.

This sequence joins TRBV5-4 and TRBJ2-4; 10 bases fit TRBD1. The CDR3 runs to 19 residues. The junction had 13 bases not matched to a gene; V was cut back by 4 bases and J by 0 bases. Germline V gene data show CDR1 as SGHNT and CDR2 as YYREEE (reference sequence). The CDR3 sequence: CASSASGQGLKTAKNIQYF. Here the CDR3 DNA reads TGTGCCAGCAGCGCCTCGGGACAGGGGCTAAAGACAGCCAAAAACATTCAGTACTTC.

This clone was recorded once. V usage is TRBV30 and J usage is TRBJ2-3; D may be TRBD2 (5 bases). CDR1 is GTSNPN and CDR2 is SVGIG in the germline V gene (reference sequence). V was shortened by 0 bases and J by 2 bases, with 12 bases between the two germline ends. This CDR3 spans 15 amino acids. CDR3 amino acids: CAWSVWSGPTDTQYF. CDR3 in DNA: TGTGCCTGGAGTGTGTGGAGCGGTCCCACAGATACGCAGTATTTT.

This clone has only a few counts. The chain recombines TRBV30 with TRBJ1-6, with 7 bases matching TRBD1. The CDR3 sequence is 14 residues long. Germline CDR1 reads GTSNPN; CDR2 reads SVGIG (reference sequence). The V segment lost 2 bases and the J segment 7 bases; nucleotides outside the gene matches: 5. CDR3 coding DNA: TGTGCCTGGAGTAGGAGACAGGGCAATTCACCCCTCCACTTT. Translation gives CAWSRRQGNSPLHF.

The chain has TRBV30 and TRBJ2-7; a weak D match, TRBD1 (5 bases). The CDR3 contains 11 residues. Trimming took 7 bases from V and 5 from J, leaving 12 bases between them. Germline values: CDR1 GTSNPN, CDR2 SVGIG (reference sequence). The CDR3 bases are TGTGCCTTTGCGGCGGACAACGAGCAGTACTTC. It yields the protein CAFAADNEQYF.

This clone appeared a few times. The chain has TRBV2 and TRBJ2-1, with D unclear. The V end lost 5 bases, the J end lost 7 bases, and 9 bases lay between the germline ends. The CDR3 spans 12 residues. Germline V gene sequence: CDR1 SNHLY, CDR2 FYNNEI. The CDR3 loop is CASSSDRNEQFF. The DNA of the CDR3 is TGTGCCAGCAGTAGCGATAGAAATGAGCAGTTCTTC.

This chain joins TRBV10-2 and TRBJ1-6, with D perhaps TRBD1 (6 bases). The CDR3 totals 14 residues. CDR1 and CDR2 (germline): WSHSY, SAAADI. With 3 bases removed from V and 7 bases from J, the gap between germline ends came to 10 bases. As DNA, the CDR3 is TGCGCCAGCAGTGACCCGCAGGGGAATTCACCCCTCCACTTT. Its protein is CASSDPQGNSPLHF.

The chain uses TRBV3-1 (or the pseudogene TRBV3-2) and TRBJ1-3; D is possibly TRBD1 (5 bases). Germline V gives CDR1 LGHDT, CDR2 YNNKEL (reference sequence). The V end lost 5 bases, the J end lost 0 bases, and 11 bases lay between the germline ends. This CDR3 comprises 15 residues. This CDR3 is CASSSRVNSGNTIYF. In DNA, the CDR3 is TGTGCCAGCAGCTCCAGGGTAAACTCTGGAAACACCATATATTTT.

The chain combines TRBV6-4 with TRBJ1-5; 9 positions match TRBD1. CDR1 MRHNA and CDR2 SNTAGT come from the germline V gene. After removal of 2 bases from V and 5 bases from J, the junction contained 7 bases not matched to a gene. The length of the CDR3 is 16 residues. This CDR3 is CASSDRDRVFYQPQHF. The CDR3 DNA is TGTGCCAGCAGTGACCGGGACAGGGTATTCTATCAGCCCCAGCATTTT.

V and J are TRBV28 and TRBJ1-2, with 9 bases matching TRBD1. CDR1 and CDR2 (germline): MDHEN, SYDVKM. Germline trimming cut 4 bases from V and 8 bases from J; bases unmatched to any gene: 5. The CDR3 has 13 residues. The CDR3 DNA sequence: TGTGCCAGCAGTTCGGGACAGGGTGAAGGCTACACCTTC. Amino acid sequence: CASSSGQGEGYTF.

This chain uses TRBV5-6 with TRBJ1-1, with D possibly being TRBD1 (5 bases). Germline V CDR1 and CDR2: SGHDT, YYEEEE. The CDR3 spans 14 residues. The germline V and J ends were trimmed by 0 bases and 0 bases, with 6 bases remaining between them. The CDR3 reads CASSLGGLNTEAFF. The CDR3 coding sequence is TGTGCCAGCAGCTTGGGGGGCCTGAACACTGAAGCTTTCTTT.

This clone was counted a single time. This chain joins TRBV9 and TRBJ1-4; D remains unclear. Germline CDR1 is SGDLS and CDR2 is YYNGEE. With 4 bases removed from V and 10 bases from J, the gap between germline ends came to 11 bases. This CDR3 spans 12 amino acids. The DNA of the CDR3 is TGTGCCAGCAGCCCAGAAGGAAGAAAACTGTTTTTT. This translates into CASSPEGRKLFF.

The chain is built from TRBV5-1 and TRBJ1-1; D call uncertain. Trimming shortened V by 0 bases and J by 0 bases, and 9 bases separated the two germline ends. Germline CDR1 SGHRS, CDR2 YFSETQ. CDR3 length: 15 residues. Here the CDR3 DNA reads TGCGCCAGCAGCTTGGCGGCAAGCTTGAACACTGAAGCTTTCTTT. Translated: CASSLAASLNTEAFF.

The rearrangement uses TRBV12-1 and TRBJ2-7; the DNA was not used to check the table's D call, TRBD2. TRBV12-1 represents a pseudogene. There are 16 residues in the CDR3. CDR3: CASSFQSRIVPYEQYF. The CDR3 DNA sequence: TGTGCCAGCAGCTTTCAATCCCGAATAGTCCCCTACGAGCAGTACTTC.

This clone was recorded only once. The chain has TRBV18 and TRBJ1-2; D remains ambiguous. The CDR3 is 17 amino acids. Germline-derived CDR1 and CDR2 are KGHSH and LQKENI. The ends were cut back, 0 bases at V and 5 bases at J, with 19 bases in the middle. The CDR3 DNA is TGTGCCAGCTCACCACCAAGTGTTAAAGCAACGAATTATGGCTACACCTTC. Translating it yields CASSPPSVKATNYGYTF. The variable domain in full, with the rest retrieved from reference TRBV18 and TRBJ1-2, is NAGVMQNPRHLVRRRGQEARLRCSPMKGHSHVYWYRQLPEEGLKFMVYLQKENIIDESGMPKERFSAEFPKEGPSILRIQQVVRGDSAAYFCASSPPSVKATNYGYTFGSGTRLTVV.

This chain uses TRBV5-1 with TRBJ2-3, with a possible D match to TRBD2 (6 bases). The ends were cut back, 4 bases at V and 10 bases at J, with 13 bases in the middle. The CDR3 contains 12 residues. Germline CDR1 SGHRS, CDR2 YFSETQ. The CDR3 is CASSADYYSQYF. The CDR3 coding sequence is TGCGCCAGCAGCGCGGACTATTACTCGCAGTATTTT.

The chain links TRBV5-8 to TRBJ1-5; TRBD1 is a possible D gene (6 bases). Germline CDR1 reads SGHTS; CDR2 reads YDEGEE. CDR3 length: 18 residues. Between the trimmed V and J ends, which lost 3 bases and 0 bases, there was a span of 19 bases. The chain's CDR3 is CASSSLLGQGSSNQPQHF. The CDR3 region has the DNA TGTGCCAGCAGCTCCCTGCTAGGTCAGGGGAGTAGCAATCAGCCCCAGCATTTT.

This chain joins TRBV11-1 and TRBJ2-3; D remains unclear. The CDR3 runs to 13 residues. V gave up 1 base and J gave up 2 bases, with 4 bases separating them. Germline V gene data show CDR1 as SGHAT and CDR2 as FQDESV (reference sequence). DNA of the CDR3: TGTGCCAGCAGCTTAGAGTCCACAGATACGCAGTATTTT. Amino acids: CASSLESTDTQYF.

V gene TRBV7-9 combines with J gene TRBJ1-2, with no clear D. CDR3 length: 11 residues. Germline V CDR1 and CDR2: SEHNR, FQNEAQ (reference sequence). Trimming pared 1 base from V and 5 bases from J, leaving 2 bases between. The CDR3 DNA reads TGTGCCAGCAGCTTAGAGTATGGCTACACCTTC. As protein: CASSLEYGYTF.

The J gene is TRBJ1-5, the V gene TRBV19; tentative D call: TRBD1 (5 bases). Germline V gene data show CDR1 as LNHDA and CDR2 as SQIVND (reference sequence). The CDR3 is 16 residues long. Trimming took 3 bases from V and 2 from J, leaving 14 bases between them. This CDR3 is CASSIRGGGRNQPQHF. CDR3 coding DNA: TGTGCCAGTAGTATCCGCGGCGGGGGTCGCAATCAGCCCCAGCATTTT.

The CDR3 loop reads CASSLGQGHTGELFF. For the CDR3, the DNA is TGCGCCAGCAGCTTGGGACAGGGACACACCGGGGAGCTGTTTTTT. The chain joins TRBV5-1 to TRBJ2-2, with 7 bases that match TRBD1. Germline V lookup: CDR1 SGHRS, CDR2 YFSETQ. After removal of 0 bases from V and 3 bases from J, the junction contained 2 bases not matched to a gene. The CDR3 runs to 15 residues.